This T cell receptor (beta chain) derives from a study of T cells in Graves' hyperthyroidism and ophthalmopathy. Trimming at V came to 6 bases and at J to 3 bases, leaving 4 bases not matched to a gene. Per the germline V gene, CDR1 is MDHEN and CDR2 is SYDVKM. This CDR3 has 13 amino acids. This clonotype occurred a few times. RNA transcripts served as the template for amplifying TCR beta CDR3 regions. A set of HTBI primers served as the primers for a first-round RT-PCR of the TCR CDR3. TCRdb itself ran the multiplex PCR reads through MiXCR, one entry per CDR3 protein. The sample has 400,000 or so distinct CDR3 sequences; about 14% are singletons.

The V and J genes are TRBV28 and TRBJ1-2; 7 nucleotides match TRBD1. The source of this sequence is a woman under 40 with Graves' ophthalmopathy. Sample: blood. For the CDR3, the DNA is TGTGCCAGCAGACACGACAGGGACTATGGCTACACCTTC. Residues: CASRHDRDYGYTF.